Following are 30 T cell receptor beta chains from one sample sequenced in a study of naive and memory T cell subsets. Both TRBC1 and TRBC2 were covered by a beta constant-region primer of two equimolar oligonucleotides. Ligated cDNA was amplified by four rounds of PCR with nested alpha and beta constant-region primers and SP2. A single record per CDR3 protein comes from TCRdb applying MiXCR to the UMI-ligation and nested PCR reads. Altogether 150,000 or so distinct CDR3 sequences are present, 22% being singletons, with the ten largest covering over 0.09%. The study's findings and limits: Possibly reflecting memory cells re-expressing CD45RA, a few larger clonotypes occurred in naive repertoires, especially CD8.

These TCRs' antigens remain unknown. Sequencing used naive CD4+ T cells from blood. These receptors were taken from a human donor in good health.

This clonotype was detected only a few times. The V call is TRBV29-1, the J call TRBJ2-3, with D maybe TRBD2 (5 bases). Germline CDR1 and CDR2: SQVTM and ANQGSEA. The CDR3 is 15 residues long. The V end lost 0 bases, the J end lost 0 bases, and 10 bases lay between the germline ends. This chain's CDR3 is CSVEELEISTDTQYF. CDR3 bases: TGCAGCGTTGAAGAACTAGAAATTAGCACAGATACGCAGTATTTT.

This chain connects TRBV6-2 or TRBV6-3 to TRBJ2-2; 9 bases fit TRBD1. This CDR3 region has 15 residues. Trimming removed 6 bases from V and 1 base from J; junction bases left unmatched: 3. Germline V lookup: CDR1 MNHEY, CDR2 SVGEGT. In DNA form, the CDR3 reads TGTGCCAGCAGCCCGGGACAGGGGAACACCGGGGAGCTGTTTTTT. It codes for CASSPGQGNTGELFF.

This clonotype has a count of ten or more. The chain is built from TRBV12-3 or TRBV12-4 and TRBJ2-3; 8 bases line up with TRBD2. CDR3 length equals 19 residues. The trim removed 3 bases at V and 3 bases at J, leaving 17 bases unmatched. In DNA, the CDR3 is TGTGCCAGCAGTTTTAGGGCCTTAACCAGCGGGAGAGGTACAGATACGCAGTATTTT. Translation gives CASSFRALTSGRGTDTQYF.

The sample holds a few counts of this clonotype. As DNA, the CDR3 is TGCAGTGCCGACCCCCTGACAGGAACCACAGATACGCAGTATTTT. It encodes CSADPLTGTTDTQYF. This rearrangement joins TRBV20-1 to TRBJ2-3, with a tentative D call TRBD1 (6 bases). In germline, CDR1 is DFQATT, CDR2 SNEGSKA (reference sequence). This CDR3 has 15 amino acids. The V end was cut by 6 bases, the J end by 2 bases, with 18 bases between.

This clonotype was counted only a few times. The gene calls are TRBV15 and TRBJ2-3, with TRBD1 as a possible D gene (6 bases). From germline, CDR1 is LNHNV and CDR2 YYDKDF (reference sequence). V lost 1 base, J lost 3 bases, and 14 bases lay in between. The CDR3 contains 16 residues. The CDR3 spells CATSRGTEGVTDTQYF. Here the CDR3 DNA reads TGTGCCACCAGCAGAGGTACAGAGGGGGTTACAGATACGCAGTATTTT. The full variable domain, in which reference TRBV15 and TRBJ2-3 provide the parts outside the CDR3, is DAMVIQNPRYQVTQFGKPVTLSCSQTLNHNVMYWYQQKSSQAPKLLFHYYDKDFNNEADTPDNFQSRRPNTSFCFLDIRSPGLGDTAMYLCATSRGTEGVTDTQYFGPGTRLTVL.

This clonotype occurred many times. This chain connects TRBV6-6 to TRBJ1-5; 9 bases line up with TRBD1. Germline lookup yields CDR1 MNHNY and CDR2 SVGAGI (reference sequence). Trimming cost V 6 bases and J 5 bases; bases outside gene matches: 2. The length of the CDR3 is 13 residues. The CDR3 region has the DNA TGTGCCAGCAGAAGACAGGGGGATCAGCCCCAGCATTTT. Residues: CASRRQGDQPQHF.

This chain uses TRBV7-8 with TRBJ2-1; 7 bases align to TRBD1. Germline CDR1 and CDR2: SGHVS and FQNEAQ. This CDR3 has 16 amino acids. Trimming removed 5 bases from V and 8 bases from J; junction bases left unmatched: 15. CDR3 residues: CASSPQTGLIEHEQFF. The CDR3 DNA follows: TGTGCCAGCAGCCCTCAGACAGGGCTTATCGAGCATGAGCAGTTCTTC.

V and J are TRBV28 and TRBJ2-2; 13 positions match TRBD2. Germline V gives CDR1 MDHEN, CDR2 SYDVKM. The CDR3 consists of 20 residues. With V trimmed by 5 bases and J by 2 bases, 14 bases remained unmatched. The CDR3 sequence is CASSPYIRTSGSRNTGELFF. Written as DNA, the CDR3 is TGTGCCAGCAGTCCATATATCCGGACTAGCGGGAGTCGCAACACCGGGGAGCTGTTTTTT.

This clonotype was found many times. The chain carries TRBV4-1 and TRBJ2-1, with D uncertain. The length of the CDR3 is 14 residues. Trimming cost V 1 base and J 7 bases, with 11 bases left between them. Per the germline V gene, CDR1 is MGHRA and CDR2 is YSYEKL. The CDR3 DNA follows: TGCGCCAGCAGCCAAGCCAGCCCCAGGAATGAGCAGTTCTTC. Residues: CASSQASPRNEQFF.

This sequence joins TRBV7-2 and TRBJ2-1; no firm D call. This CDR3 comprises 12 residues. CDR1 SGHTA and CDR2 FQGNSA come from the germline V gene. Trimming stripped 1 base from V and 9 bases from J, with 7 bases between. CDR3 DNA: TGTGCCAGCAGCTTAGTTTTGGGTGAGCAGTTCTTC. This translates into CASSLVLGEQFF.

The CDR3 bases are TGTGCCAGCAGTTATCCCCGACAGGGGAATAATTCACCCCTCCACTTT. Protein product: CASSYPRQGNNSPLHF. The chain links TRBV6-6 to TRBJ1-6; 8 bases are a match to TRBD1. Germline V gene sequence: CDR1 MNHNY, CDR2 SVGAGI (reference sequence). V dropped 3 bases and J dropped 5; count of bases not matched to a gene: 6. The CDR3 covers 16 residues.

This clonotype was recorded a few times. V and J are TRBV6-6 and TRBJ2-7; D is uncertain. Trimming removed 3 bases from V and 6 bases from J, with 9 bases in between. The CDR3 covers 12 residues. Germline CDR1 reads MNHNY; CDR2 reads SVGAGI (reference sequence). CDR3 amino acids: CASSYPRGEQYF. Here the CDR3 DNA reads TGTGCCAGCAGTTATCCTCGCGGCGAGCAGTACTTC.

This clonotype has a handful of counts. The CDR3 sequence: CSARPNWGEKLFF. In DNA, the CDR3 is TGCAGTGCTAGGCCCAACTGGGGGGAAAAACTGTTTTTT. The chain has TRBV20-1 and TRBJ1-4; maybe TRBD1 (5 bases). Germline CDR1 and CDR2: DFQATT and SNEGSKA (reference sequence). V lost 3 bases and J lost 8, with 13 bases in between. This CDR3 contains 13 residues.

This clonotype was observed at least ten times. As DNA, the CDR3 is TGTGCCAGCAGTTCCTGGACATCCGAGCAGTACTTC. As protein: CASSSWTSEQYF. The chain links TRBV27 to TRBJ2-7; a possible D gene is TRBD1 (5 bases). The ends were cut back, 4 bases at V and 6 bases at J, with 10 bases in the middle. CDR3 length: 12 amino acids. Germline V CDR1 and CDR2: MNHEY, SMNVEV (reference sequence).

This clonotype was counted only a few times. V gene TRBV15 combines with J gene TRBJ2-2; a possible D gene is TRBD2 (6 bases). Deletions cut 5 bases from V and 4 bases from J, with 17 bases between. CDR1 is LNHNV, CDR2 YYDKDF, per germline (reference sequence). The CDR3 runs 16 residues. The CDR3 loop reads CATSGGAEILTGELFF. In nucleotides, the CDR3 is TGTGCCACCAGCGGCGGGGCAGAAATTCTCACCGGGGAGCTGTTTTTT.

This chain's CDR3 is CSVSLAGANEKLFF. DNA for the CDR3: TGCAGCGTCTCCTTGGCGGGGGCCAATGAAAAACTGTTTTTT. The chain has TRBV29-1 and TRBJ1-4; D is perhaps TRBD1 (6 bases). Germline V gene lookup returns CDR1 SQVTM and CDR2 ANQGSEA. The V end lost 6 bases, the J end lost 5 bases, and 16 bases lay between the germline ends. The CDR3 runs 14 residues.

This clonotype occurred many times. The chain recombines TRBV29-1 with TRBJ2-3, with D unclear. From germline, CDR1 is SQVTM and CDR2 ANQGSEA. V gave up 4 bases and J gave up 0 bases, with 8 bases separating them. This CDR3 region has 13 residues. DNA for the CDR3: TGCAGCGTTGTCGACCTCAGCACAGATACGCAGTATTTT. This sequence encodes CSVVDLSTDTQYF.

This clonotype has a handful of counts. Here the CDR3 DNA reads TGTGCCAGCAGTTCGGCACAGGGAACGAACTATGGCTACACCTTC. Protein sequence: CASSSAQGTNYGYTF. The V and J genes are TRBV28 and TRBJ1-2, with D perhaps TRBD1 (6 bases). With 4 bases removed from V and 2 bases from J, the gap between germline ends came to 14 bases. Germline V gene lookup returns CDR1 MDHEN and CDR2 SYDVKM. This CDR3 region has 15 residues.

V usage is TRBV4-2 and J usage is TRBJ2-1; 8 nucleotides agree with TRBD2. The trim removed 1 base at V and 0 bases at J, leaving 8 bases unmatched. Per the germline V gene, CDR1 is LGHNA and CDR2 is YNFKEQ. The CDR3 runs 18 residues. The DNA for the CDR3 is TGTGCCAGCAGCCAAGGTCTAGCGGGTACCCTCTCCTACAATGAGCAGTTCTTC. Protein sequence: CASSQGLAGTLSYNEQFF.

The CDR3 DNA reads TGCGCCAGCAGCTTGGGAGGGTTCAATGAAAAACTGTTTTTT. Encoded protein: CASSLGGFNEKLFF. This chain connects TRBV5-1 to TRBJ1-4; D remains unclear. V lost 0 bases and J lost 5, with 8 bases in between. This CDR3 spans 14 amino acids. The germline CDR1 and CDR2 sequences are SGHRS and YFSETQ.

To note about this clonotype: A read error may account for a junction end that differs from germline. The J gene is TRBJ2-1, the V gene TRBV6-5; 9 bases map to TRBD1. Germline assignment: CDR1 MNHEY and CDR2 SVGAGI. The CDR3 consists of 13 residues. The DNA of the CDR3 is TGTGCCAACAGTTCCGGACAGGGGAATGAGCAGTTCTTC. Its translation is CANSSGQGNEQFF.

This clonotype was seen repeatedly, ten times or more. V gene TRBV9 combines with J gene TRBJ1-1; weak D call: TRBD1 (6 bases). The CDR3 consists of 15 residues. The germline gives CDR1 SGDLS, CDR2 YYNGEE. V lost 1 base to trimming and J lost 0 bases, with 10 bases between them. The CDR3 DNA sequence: TGTGCCAGCAGCGTATATCAGGGGTTGAACACTGAAGCTTTCTTT. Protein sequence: CASSVYQGLNTEAFF. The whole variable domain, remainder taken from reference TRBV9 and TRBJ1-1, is DSGVTQTPKHLITATGQRVTLRCSPRSGDLSVYWYQQSLDQGLQFLIQYYNGEERAKGNILERFSAQQFPDLHSELNLSSLELGDSALYFCASSVYQGLNTEAFFGQGTRLTVV.

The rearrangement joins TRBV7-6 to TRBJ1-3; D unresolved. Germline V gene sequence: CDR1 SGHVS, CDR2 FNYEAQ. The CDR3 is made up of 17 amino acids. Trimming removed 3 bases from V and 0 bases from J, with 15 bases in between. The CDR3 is CASSFTSSRSSGNTIYF. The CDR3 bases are TGTGCCAGCAGCTTCACTTCCTCACGCTCCTCTGGAAACACCATATATTTT.

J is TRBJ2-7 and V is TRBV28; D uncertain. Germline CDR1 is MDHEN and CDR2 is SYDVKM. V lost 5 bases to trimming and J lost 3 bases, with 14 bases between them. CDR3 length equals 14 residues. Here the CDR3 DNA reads TGTGCCAGCAGTCCGGGTTCTCTGGTCTACGAGCAGTACTTC. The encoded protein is CASSPGSLVYEQYF.

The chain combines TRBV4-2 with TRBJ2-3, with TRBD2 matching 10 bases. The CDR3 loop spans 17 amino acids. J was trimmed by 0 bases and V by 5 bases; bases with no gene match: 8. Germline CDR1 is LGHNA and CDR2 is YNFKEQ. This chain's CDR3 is CASSFGLAEGSTDTQYF. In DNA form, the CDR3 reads TGTGCCAGCAGCTTCGGACTAGCGGAAGGGAGCACAGATACGCAGTATTTT.

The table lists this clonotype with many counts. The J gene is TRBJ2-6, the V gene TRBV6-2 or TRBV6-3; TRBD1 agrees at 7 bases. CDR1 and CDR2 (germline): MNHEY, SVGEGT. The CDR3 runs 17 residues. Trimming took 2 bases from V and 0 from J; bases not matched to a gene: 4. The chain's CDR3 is CASSYRTGLSGANVLTF. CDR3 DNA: TGTGCCAGCAGTTACCGGACAGGCCTCTCTGGGGCCAACGTCCTGACTTTC.

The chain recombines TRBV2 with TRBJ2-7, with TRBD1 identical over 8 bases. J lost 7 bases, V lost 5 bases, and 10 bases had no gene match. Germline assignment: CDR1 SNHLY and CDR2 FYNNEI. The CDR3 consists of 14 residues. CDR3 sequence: CASSRDRRTGEQYF. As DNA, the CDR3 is TGTGCCAGCAGTCGGGACAGGCGAACCGGGGAGCAGTACTTC. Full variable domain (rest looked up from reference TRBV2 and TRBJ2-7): EPEVTQTPSHQVTQMGQEVILRCVPISNHLYFYWYRQILGQKVEFLVSFYNNEISEKSEIFDDQFSVERPDGSNFTLKIRSTKLEDSAMYFCASSRDRRTGEQYFGPGTRLTVT.

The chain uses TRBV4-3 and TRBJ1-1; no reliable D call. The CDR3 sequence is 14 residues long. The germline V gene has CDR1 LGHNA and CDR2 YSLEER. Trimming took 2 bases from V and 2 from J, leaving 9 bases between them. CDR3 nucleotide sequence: TGCGCCAGCAGCCAAACTGTTCTAAACACTGAAGCTTTCTTT. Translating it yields CASSQTVLNTEAFF.

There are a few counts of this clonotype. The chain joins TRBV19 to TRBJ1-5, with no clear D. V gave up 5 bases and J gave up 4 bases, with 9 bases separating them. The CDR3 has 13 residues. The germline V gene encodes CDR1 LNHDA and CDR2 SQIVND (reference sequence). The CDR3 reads CASSSRTNQPQHF. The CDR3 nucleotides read TGTGCCAGTAGTTCCAGGACTAATCAGCCCCAGCATTTT.

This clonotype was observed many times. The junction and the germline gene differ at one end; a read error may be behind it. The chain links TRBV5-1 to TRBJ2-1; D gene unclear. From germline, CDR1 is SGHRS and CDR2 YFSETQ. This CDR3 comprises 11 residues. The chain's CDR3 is CASSLLDEQFF. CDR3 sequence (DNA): TGTGCCAGCAGTTTATTGGATGAGCAGTTCTTC. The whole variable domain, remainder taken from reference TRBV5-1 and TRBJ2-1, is KAGVTQTPRYLIKTRGQQVTLSCSPISGHRSVSWYQQTPGQGLQFLFEYFSETQRNKGNFPGRFSGRQFSNSRSEMNVSTLELGDSALYLCASSLLDEQFFGPGTRLTVL.